This paragraph reports one TCR beta chain. This specimen comes from a study of T cell changes during pregnancy in multiple sclerosis. The V and J ends lost 4 bases and 8 bases respectively, with 18 bases between them. Germline V gives CDR1 LGHNA, CDR2 YNFKEQ. CDR3 length: 15 residues. Profiled with immunoSEQ multiplex PCR; TCRdb holds only in-frame clones, not every one. Of tens of thousands of clones in the sample, about 92% were seen once. The chain employs TRBV4-2 and TRBJ2-1, with D possibly TRBD2 on 7 matching bases. The clonotype was recovered from a female donor in good health, enrolled as a control in a pregnancy study. The specimen comprised peripheral blood, sampled in the first trimester of pregnancy. The CDR3 nucleotides read TGTGCCAGCAGCCGGGAGGGGGGGGGCGCGTATGAGCAGTTCTTC. It yields the protein CASSREGGGAYEQFF.